This T cell receptor (beta chain) was observed in a study of CD8+ T cells in alopecia areata. Stated treatment: oral pan-JAK inhibitor, 5-10 mg twice daily. Lesional scalp punch biopsies and peripheral blood came from alopecia areata patients. Sorting of PBMCs yielded the CD4+ and CD8+ T cells. Once RNA had been extracted, it was reverse transcribed into cDNA to act as the sequencing template. The table came from immunoSEQ multiplex PCR; TCRdb's copy has only in-frame clones and leaves some out. The sample contains under 250,000 clones, 66% of which appear only once. Germline V CDR1 and CDR2: DFQATT, SNEGSKA (reference sequence). V lost 7 bases, J lost 3 bases, and 9 bases lay in between. The CDR3 has 11 amino acids. This clone has only a few counts. Its specificity is unknown. Broader study findings: Clarity of TCR sharing across patients fell short of that in mice, possibly HLA-related. Tissue-resident alphabeta T cells belonging to normal skin likewise get sequenced within scalp specimens.

The sequence was collected from a human donor with alopecia areata. The source material was CD4+ T cells sorted from blood, sampled around week 42, from a patient treated with tofacitinib. The chain employs TRBV20-1 and TRBJ2-5; D is possibly TRBD2 (6 bases). CDR3 loop: CSGWGEETQYF. CDR3 in DNA: TGCAGTGGTTGGGGGGAAGAGACCCAGTACTTC.